This T cell receptor (beta chain) was retrieved from a study of shared clonotypes between healthy human individuals. The CDR3 contains 14 residues. The germline V and J ends were trimmed by 5 bases and 7 bases, with 17 bases remaining between them. Germline V gene data show CDR1 as SEHNR and CDR2 as FQNEAQ (reference sequence). Broader study findings: Depth was large, yet rarefaction showed that sorted-subset sequencing was incomplete.

Remarks on this clone: Its antigen is unidentified.

This table comes from immunoSEQ multiplex PCR, and its TCRdb copy is limited to in-frame clones, with some not included. The sample carries around 2,000,000 clones, 93% recorded once. Selected positively for CCR7 and CD45RO-negative, naive CD8 cells excluded terminally differentiated effector memory CD45RA+ cells. This chain uses TRBV7-9 with TRBJ1-2, with a possible D match to TRBD1 (5 bases). The TCR originated in a young man in good health. Some clones in this sample may be carry-over from other donors' samples. Sequenced sample: naive CD8+ T cells from PBMCs. The chain's CDR3 is CASSPGLLQGGYTF. Here the CDR3 DNA reads TGTGCCAGCAGCCCGGGACTCTTACAAGGTGGCTACACCTTC. Drawing the rest from reference TRBV7-9 and TRBJ1-2, the complete variable domain is DTGVSQNPRHKITKRGQNVTFRCDPISEHNRLYWYRQTLGQGPEFLTYFQNEAQLEKSRLLSDRFSAERPKGSFSTLEIQRTEQGDSAMYLCASSPGLLQGGYTFGSGTRLTVV.